This TCR beta chain derives from a study of T cells after yellow fever vaccination. Trimming stripped 4 bases from V and 3 bases from J, with 8 bases between. CDR3 size: 13 residues. Germline V gives CDR1 LNHNV, CDR2 YYDKDF (reference sequence). TCRdb used MiXCR to reprocess the 5' RACE reads, holding one entry per CDR3 protein. Of hundreds of thousands of distinct CDR3 sequences in the sample, approximately 13% are singletons; the top ten hold 15%. With respect to this clonotype: Its antigen is as yet unknown.

Study results and caveats: A weaker secondary response peaked on day 5, the primary on day 15. Post-booster repertoires again held most primary-vaccination clones (about 96% CD4, roughly 88% CD8). Across the CD4 and CD8 compartments, a small share of clonotypes was present in both.

The TCR was taken from a man under 40 who received the YFV17D yellow fever vaccine. The specimen comprised PBMCs, sampled on the day of the yellow fever booster vaccination. The gene calls are TRBV15 and TRBJ2-3; D call uncertain. The CDR3 DNA is TGTGCCACCAGCACCCCCGGGACAGATACGCAGTATTTT. It codes for CATSTPGTDTQYF.